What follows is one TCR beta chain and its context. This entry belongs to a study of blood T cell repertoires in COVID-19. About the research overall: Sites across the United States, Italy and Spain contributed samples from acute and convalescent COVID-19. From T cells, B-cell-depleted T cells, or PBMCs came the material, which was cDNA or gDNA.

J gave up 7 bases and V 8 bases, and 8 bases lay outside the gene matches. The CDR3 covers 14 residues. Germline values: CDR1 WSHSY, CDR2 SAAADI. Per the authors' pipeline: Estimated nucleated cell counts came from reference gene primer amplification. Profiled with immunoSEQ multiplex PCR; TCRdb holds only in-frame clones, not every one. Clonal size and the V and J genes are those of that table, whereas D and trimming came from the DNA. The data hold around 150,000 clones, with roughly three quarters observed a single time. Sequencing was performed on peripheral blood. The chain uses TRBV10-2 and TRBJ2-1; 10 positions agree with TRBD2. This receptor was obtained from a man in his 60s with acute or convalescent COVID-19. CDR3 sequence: CASRTSGGGNEQFF. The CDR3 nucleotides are TGCGCCAGCCGGACTAGCGGAGGGGGGAATGAGCAGTTCTTC.